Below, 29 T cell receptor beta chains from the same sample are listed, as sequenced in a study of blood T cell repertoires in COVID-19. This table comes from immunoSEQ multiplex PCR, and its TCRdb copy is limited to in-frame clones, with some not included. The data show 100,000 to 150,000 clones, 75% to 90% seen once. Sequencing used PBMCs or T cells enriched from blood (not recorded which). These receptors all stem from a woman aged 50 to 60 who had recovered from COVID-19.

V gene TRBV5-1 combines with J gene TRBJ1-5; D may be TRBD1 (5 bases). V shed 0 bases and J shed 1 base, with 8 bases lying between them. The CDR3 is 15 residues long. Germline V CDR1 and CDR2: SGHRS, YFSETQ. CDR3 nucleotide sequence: TGCGCCAGCAGCTTGGTGTCAGGGAGCAATCAGCCCCAGCATTTT. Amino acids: CASSLVSGSNQPQHF.

The CDR3 DNA sequence: TGCGCCAGCAGGGCACAACCTAGCACAGATACGCAGTATTTT. It codes for CASRAQPSTDTQYF. The chain employs TRBV5-1 and TRBJ2-3; D gene ambiguous. Trimming stripped 5 bases from V and 0 bases from J, with 10 bases between. The CDR3 is made up of 14 amino acids. The germline gives CDR1 SGHRS, CDR2 YFSETQ.

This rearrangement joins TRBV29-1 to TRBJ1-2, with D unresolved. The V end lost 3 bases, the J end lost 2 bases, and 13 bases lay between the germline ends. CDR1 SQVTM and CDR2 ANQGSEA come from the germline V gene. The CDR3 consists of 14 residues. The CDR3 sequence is CSVDYEGTNYGYTF. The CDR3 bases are TGCAGCGTTGATTATGAGGGCACAAACTATGGCTACACCTTC.

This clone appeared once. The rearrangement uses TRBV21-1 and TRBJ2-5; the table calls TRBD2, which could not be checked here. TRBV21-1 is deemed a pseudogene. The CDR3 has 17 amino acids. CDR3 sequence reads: CASSKGLAGGPGETQYF. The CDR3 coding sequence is TGTGCCAGCAGCAAAGGACTAGCGGGGGGGCCGGGGGAGACCCAGTACTTC.

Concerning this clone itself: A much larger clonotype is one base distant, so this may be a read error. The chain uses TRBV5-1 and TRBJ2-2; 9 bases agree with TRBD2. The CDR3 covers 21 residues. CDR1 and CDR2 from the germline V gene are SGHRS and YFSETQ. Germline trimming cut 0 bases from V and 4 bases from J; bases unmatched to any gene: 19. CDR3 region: CASSLGAGTRGGAGSTGELFF. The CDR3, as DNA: TGCGCCAGCAGCTTGGGCGCCGGGACTCGCGGGGGGGCCGGGAGCACCGGGGAGCTGTTTTTT.

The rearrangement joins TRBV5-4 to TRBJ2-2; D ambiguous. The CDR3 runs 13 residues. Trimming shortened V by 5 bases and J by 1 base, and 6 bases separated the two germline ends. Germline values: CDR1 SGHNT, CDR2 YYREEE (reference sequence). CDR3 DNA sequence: TGTGCCAGCAGTCAGTGGAACACCGGGGAGCTGTTTTTT. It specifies CASSQWNTGELFF. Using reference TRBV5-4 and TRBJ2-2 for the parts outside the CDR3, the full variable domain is ETGVTQSPTHLIKTRGQQVTLRCSSQSGHNTVSWYQQALGQGPQFIFQYYREEENGRGNFPPRFSGLQFPNYSSELNVNALELDDSALYLCASSQWNTGELFFGEGSRLTVL.

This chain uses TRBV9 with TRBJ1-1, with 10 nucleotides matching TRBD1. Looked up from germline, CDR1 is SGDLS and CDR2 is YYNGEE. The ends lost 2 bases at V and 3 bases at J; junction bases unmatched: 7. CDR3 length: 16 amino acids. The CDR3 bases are TGTGCCAGCAGCGTCCGGGACAGGGGATTGGACACTGAAGCTTTCTTT. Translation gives CASSVRDRGLDTEAFF.

The CDR3 protein is CASSLLLQGAVSYGYTF. The CDR3 nucleotides are TGTGCCAGCAGCCTACTCCTACAGGGGGCTGTGAGCTATGGCTACACCTTC. The rearrangement joins TRBV9 to TRBJ1-2, with TRBD1 identical over 9 bases. The CDR3 totals 17 residues. Germline assignment: CDR1 SGDLS and CDR2 YYNGEE. V was clipped by 4 bases and J by 4 bases; unmatched bases: 14.

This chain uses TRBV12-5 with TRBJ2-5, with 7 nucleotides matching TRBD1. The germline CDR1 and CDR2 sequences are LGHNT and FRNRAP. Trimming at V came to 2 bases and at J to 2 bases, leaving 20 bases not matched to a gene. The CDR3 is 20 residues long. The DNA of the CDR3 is TGTGCTAGTGGTTTGTTATCGACCCTTAGGACAGGCAGGGAACAAGAGACCCAGTACTTC. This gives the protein CASGLLSTLRTGREQETQYF.

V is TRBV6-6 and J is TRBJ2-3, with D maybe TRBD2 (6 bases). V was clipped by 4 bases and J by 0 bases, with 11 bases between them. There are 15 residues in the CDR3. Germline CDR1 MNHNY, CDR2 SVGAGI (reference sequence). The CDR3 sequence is CASSFYGTSTDTQYF. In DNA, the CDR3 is TGTGCCAGCAGTTTCTACGGGACTAGCACAGATACGCAGTATTTT.

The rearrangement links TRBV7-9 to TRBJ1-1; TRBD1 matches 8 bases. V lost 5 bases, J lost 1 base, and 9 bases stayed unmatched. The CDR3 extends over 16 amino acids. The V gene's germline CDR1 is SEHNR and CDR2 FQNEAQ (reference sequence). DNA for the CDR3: TGTGCCAGCAGCCGTGGGACAGGAACTGGGAACACTGAAGCTTTCTTT. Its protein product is CASSRGTGTGNTEAFF.

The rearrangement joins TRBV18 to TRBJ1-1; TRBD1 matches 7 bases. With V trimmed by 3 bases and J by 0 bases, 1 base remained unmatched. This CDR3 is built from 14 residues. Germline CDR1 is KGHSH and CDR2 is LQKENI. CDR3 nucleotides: TGTGCCAGCTCACCCGACAGGGTGAACACTGAAGCTTTCTTT. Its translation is CASSPDRVNTEAFF.

CDR3 in amino acids: CASSIPKAGFTEAFF. In DNA form, the CDR3 reads TGTGCCAGTAGTATACCAAAAGCCGGGTTCACTGAAGCTTTCTTT. This sequence joins TRBV19 and TRBJ1-1; D gene unclear. This CDR3 has 15 residues. Germline loops: CDR1 LNHDA, CDR2 SQIVND (reference sequence). V gave up 2 bases and J gave up 4 bases, with 14 bases separating them.

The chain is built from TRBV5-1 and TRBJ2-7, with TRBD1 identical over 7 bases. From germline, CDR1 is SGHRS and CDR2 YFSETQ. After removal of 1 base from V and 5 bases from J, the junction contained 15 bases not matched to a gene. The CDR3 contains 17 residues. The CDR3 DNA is TGCGCCAGCAGCTTGTCCCCAATCGGGACAGTTCTTGACGAGCAGTACTTC. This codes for CASSLSPIGTVLDEQYF.

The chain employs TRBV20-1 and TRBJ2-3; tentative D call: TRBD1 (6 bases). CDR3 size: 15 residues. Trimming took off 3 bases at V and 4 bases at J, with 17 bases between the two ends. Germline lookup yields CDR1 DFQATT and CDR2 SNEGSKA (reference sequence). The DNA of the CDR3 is TGCAGTGCTAGTCAGCCAGGGGTACGGGCAGATACGCAGTATTTT. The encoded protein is CSASQPGVRADTQYF.

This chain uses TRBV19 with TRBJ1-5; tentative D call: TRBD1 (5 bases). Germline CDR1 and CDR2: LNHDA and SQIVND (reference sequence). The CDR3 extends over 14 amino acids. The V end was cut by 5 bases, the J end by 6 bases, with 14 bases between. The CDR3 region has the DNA TGTGCCAGTAGTTGGAGGGGCCAGGGTCAGCCCCAGCATTTT. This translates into CASSWRGQGQPQHF.

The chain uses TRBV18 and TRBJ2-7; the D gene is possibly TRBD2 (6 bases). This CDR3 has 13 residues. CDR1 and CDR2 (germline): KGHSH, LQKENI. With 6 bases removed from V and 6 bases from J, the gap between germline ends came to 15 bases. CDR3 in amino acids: CASSSTRDSEQYF. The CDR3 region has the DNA TGTGCCAGCTCGTCGACAAGGGACTCCGAGCAGTACTTC.

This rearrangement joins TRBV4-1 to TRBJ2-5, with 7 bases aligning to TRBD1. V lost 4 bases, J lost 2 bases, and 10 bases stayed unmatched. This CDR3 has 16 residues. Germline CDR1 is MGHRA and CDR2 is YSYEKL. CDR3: CASSRNQGGWQETQYF. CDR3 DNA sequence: TGCGCCAGCAGCCGGAATCAAGGGGGCTGGCAAGAGACCCAGTACTTC.

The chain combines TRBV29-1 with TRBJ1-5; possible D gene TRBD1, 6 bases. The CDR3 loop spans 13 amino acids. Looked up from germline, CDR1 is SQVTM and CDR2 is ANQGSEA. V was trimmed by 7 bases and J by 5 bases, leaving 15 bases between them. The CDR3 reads CSATGTAYQPQHF. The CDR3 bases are TGCAGCGCTACAGGGACGGCTTATCAGCCCCAGCATTTT.

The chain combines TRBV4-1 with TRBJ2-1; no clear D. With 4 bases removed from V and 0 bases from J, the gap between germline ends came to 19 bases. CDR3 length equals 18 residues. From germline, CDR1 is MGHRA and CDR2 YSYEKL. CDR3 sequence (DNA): TGCGCCAGCAGCCGCCTCGAGGATCTAAGTATCTCCTACAATGAGCAGTTCTTC. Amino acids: CASSRLEDLSISYNEQFF.

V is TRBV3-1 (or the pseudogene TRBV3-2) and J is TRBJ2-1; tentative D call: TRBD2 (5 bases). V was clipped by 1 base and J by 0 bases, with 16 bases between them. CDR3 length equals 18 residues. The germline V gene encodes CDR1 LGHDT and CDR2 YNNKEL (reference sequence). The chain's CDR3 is CASSQVPRGIGSYNEQFF. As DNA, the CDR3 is TGTGCCAGCAGCCAAGTCCCCCGGGGAATAGGCTCCTACAATGAGCAGTTCTTC.

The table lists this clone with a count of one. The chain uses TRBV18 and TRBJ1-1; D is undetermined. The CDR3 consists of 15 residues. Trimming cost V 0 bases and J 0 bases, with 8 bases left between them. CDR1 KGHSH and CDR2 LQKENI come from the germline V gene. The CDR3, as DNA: TGTGCCAGCTCACCACCGAGCGTTATGAACACTGAAGCTTTCTTT. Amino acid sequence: CASSPPSVMNTEAFF.

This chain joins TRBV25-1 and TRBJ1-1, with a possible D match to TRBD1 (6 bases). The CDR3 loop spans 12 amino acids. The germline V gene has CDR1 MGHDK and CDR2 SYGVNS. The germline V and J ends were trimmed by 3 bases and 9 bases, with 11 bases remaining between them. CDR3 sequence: CASSEGGGKAFF. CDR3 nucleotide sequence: TGTGCCAGCAGTGAGGGAGGGGGGAAAGCTTTCTTT.

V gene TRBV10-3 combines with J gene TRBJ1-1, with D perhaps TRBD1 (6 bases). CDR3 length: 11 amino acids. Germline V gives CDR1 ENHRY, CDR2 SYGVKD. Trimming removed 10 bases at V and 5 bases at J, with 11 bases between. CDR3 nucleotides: TGTGCCACAAGGACAGAAACTGAAGCTTTCTTT. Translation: CATRTETEAFF.

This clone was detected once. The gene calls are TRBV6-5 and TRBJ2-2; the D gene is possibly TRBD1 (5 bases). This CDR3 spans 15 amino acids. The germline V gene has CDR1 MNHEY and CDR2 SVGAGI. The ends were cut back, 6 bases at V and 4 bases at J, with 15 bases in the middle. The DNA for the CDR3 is TGTGCCAGCAGACGTGACAGCTCTTTCACCGGGGAGCTGTTTTTT. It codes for CASRRDSSFTGELFF.

The CDR3 reads CASSQSGTGGTEAFF. CDR3 coding DNA: TGCGCCAGCAGCCAGTCCGGGACAGGGGGCACTGAAGCTTTCTTT. This chain uses TRBV4-1 with TRBJ1-1, with 11 bases aligning to TRBD1. The germline V gene has CDR1 MGHRA and CDR2 YSYEKL. V shed 3 bases, J shed 4 bases, and the junction held 4 bases outside the gene matches. The CDR3 consists of 15 residues.

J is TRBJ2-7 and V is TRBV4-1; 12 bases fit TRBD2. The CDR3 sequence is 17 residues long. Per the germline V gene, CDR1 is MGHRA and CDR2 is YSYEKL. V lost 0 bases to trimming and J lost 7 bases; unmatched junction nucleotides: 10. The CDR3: CASSQDGALAGGREQYF. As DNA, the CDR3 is TGCGCCAGCAGCCAAGATGGTGCACTAGCGGGGGGCAGAGAGCAGTACTTC.

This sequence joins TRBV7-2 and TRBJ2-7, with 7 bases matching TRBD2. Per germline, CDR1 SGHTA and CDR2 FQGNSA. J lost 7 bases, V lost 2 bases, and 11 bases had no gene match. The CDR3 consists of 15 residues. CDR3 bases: TGTGCCAGCAGCTTATTTTTGGCGGGGGTACGGGAGCAGTACTTC. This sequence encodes CASSLFLAGVREQYF.

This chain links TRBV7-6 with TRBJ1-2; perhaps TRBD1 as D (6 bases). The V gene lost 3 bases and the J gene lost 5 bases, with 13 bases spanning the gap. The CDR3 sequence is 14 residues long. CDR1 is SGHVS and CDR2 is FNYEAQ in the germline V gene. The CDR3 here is CASSLSGEGYGYTF. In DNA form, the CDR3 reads TGTGCCAGCAGCTTGTCAGGGGAAGGGTATGGCTACACCTTC.